Given below is one TCR beta chain in context. Its antigen remains unidentified. The record originates from a study of T cell repertoires in cytomegalovirus infection. Across the whole study: Matching HLA type, along with CMV infection, was indicated by public TCR beta signatures. Study-level findings and limits: CMV carriers having the relevant HLA were flagged by cumulative public TCR beta family frequency.

Unmatched junction bases numbered 12, after V lost 0 bases and J lost 6 bases. The CDR3 is 17 residues long. In germline, CDR1 is DFQATT, CDR2 SNEGSKA (reference sequence). Using its own MiXCR run on the reads, TCRdb lists one record per CDR3 protein. The sample shows some 280,000 distinct CDR3 sequences, approximately 13% of them seen only once. The source material was PBMCs. The receptor comes from a human donor in good health (CMV status not recorded). Some clones in this sample may be carry-over from other donors' samples. The chain is built from TRBV20-1 and TRBJ2-2; TRBD1 agrees at 8 bases. The CDR3 DNA reads TGCAGTGCTAGAGATGGGCAGGGGGCGCCTCATTCCGGGGAGCTGTTTTTT. Encoded protein: CSARDGQGAPHSGELFF.